A selection of T cell receptor beta chains follows, all from one sample in a study of T cells in Graves' hyperthyroidism and ophthalmopathy. Using its own MiXCR run on the multiplex PCR reads, TCRdb lists one record per CDR3 protein. The sample shows 500,000 to 800,000 distinct CDR3 sequences, just under 45% of them seen only once. The sequenced material came from peripheral blood or thyroid tissue (not recorded which). The receptors come from an adult man with Graves' disease, either hyperthyroidism or ophthalmopathy (not recorded which). Each CDR3 is given without its conserved first and last residue. The order of the fields is V gene, CDR3 protein.

TRBV29-1 SVEAGSNTGELF
TRBV7-6 ASSSPQGLSRETQY
TRBV11-2 ASSQEDSNQPQH
TRBV9 ASSVEGVQDGYT
TRBV24-1 ATSDDYQETQY
TRBV20-1 SARKRTNEKLF
TRBV29-1 SVVGSAQETQY
TRBV9 ASRYDSGTGELF
TRBV2 ASSNGVAGNQPQH
TRBV15 ATSTYRGTSGNYGYT
TRBV9 ASSGGLNYGYT
TRBV6-5 ASSSTTGANVLT
TRBV20-1 SASHDSSYEQY
TRBV6-5 ASRGGGVNEKLF
TRBV7-2 ASSLERRASGNTIY
TRBV7-2 ASGQGSSYNSPLH
TRBV29-1 SVWTGGNPPLH
TRBV20-1 SAREAGTGDTEAF